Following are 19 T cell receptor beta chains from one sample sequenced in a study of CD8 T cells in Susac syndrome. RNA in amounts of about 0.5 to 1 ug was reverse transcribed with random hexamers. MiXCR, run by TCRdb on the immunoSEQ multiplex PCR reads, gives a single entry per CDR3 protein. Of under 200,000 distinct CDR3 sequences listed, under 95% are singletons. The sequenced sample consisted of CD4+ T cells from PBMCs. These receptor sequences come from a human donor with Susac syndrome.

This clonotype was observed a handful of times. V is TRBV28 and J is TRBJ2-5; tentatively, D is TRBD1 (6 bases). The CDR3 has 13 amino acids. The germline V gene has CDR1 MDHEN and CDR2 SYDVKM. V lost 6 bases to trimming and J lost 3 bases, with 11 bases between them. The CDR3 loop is CASRLQGEETQYF. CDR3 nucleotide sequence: TGTGCCAGCAGACTACAGGGTGAAGAGACCCAGTACTTC. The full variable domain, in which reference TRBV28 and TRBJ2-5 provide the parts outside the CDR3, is DVKVTQSSRYLVKRTGEKVFLECVQDMDHENMFWYRQDPGLGLRLIYFSYDVKMKEKGDIPEGYSVSREKKERFSLILESASTNQTSMYLCASRLQGEETQYFGPGTRLLVL.

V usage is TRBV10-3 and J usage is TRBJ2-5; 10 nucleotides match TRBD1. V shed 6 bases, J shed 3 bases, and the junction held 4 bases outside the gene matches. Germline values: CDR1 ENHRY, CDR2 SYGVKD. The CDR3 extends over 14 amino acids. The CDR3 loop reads CAISTTGGEETQYF. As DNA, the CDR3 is TGTGCCATCAGCACGACAGGGGGCGAAGAGACCCAGTACTTC.

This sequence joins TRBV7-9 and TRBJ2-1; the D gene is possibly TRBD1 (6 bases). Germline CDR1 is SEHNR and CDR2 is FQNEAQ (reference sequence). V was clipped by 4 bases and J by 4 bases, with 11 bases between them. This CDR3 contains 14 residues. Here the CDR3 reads CASSSRQVYNEQFF. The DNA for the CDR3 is TGTGCCAGCAGCTCAAGACAGGTTTACAATGAGCAGTTCTTC.

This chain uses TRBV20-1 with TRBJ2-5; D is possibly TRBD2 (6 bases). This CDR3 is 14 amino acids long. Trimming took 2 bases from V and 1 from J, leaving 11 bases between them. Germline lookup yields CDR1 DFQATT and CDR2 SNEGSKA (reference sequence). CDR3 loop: CSARIGTLQETQYF. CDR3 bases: TGCAGTGCTAGAATAGGGACTCTCCAAGAGACCCAGTACTTC.

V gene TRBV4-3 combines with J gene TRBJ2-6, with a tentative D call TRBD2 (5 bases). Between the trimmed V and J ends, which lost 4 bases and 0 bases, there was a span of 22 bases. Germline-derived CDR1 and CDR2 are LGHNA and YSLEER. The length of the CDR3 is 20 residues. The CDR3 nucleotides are TGCGCCAGCAGCCCCCCACGGGCCGAGGGAGCCCTCTCTGGGGCCAACGTCCTGACTTTC. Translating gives CASSPPRAEGALSGANVLTF.

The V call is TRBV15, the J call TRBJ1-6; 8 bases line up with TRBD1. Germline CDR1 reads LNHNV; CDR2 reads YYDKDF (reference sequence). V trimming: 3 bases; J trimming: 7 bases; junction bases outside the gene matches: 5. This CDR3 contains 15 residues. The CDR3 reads CATSRTGDQNSPLHF. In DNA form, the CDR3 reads TGTGCCACCAGCAGGACAGGGGATCAGAATTCACCCCTCCACTTT.

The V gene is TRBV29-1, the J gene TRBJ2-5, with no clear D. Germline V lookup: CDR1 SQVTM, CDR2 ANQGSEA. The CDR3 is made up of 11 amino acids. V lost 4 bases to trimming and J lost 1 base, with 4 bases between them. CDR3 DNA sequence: TGCAGCGTTGGTTTCCAAGAGACCCAGTACTTC. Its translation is CSVGFQETQYF.

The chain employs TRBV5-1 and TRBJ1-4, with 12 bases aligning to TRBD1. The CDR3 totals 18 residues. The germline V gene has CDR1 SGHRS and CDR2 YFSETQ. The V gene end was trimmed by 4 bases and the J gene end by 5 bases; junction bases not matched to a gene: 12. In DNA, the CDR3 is TGCGCCAGCAGCATCGGGACAGGGGGCGCGAGGGGGAATGAAAAACTGTTTTTT. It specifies CASSIGTGGARGNEKLFF.

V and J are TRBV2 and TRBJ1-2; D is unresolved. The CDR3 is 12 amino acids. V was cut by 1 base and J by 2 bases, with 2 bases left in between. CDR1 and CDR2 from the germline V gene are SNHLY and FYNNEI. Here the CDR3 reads CASSEGNYGYTF. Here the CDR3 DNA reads TGTGCCAGCAGTGAAGGCAACTATGGCTACACCTTC. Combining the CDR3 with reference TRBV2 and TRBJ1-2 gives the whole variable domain EPEVTQTPSHQVTQMGQEVILRCVPISNHLYFYWYRQILGQKVEFLVSFYNNEISEKSEIFDDQFSVERPDGSNFTLKIRSTKLEDSAMYFCASSEGNYGYTFGSGTRLTVV.

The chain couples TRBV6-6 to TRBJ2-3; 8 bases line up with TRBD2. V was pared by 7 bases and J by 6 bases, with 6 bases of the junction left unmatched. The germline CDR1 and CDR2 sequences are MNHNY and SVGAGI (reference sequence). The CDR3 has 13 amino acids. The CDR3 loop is CASTQAGADTQYF. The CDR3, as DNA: TGTGCCAGCACCCAAGCGGGGGCGGATACGCAGTATTTT.

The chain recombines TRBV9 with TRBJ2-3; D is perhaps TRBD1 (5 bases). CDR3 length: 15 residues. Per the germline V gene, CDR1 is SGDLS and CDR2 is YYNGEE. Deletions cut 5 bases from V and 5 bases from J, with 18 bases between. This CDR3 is CASSGASTWRDTQYF. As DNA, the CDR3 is TGTGCCAGCAGTGGGGCATCGACATGGAGAGATACGCAGTATTTT.

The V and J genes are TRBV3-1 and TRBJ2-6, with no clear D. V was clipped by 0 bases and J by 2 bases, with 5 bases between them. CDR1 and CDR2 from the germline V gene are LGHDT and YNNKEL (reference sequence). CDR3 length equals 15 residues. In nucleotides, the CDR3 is TGTGCCAGCAGCCAAGAAGGCCCTGGGGCCAACGTCCTGACTTTC. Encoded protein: CASSQEGPGANVLTF. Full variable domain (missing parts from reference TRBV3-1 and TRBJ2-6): DTAVSQTPKYLVTQMGNDKSIKCEQNLGHDTMYWYKQDSKKFLKIMFSYNNKELIINETVPNRFSPKSPDKAHLNLHINSLELGDSAVYFCASSQEGPGANVLTFGAGSRLTVL.

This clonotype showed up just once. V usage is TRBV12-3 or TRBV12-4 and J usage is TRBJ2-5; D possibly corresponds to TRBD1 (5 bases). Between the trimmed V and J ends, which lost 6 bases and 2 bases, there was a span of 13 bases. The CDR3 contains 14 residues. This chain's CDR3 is CASSLGAIQETQYF. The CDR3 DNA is TGTGCCAGCAGCCTAGGGGCTATTCAAGAGACCCAGTACTTC.

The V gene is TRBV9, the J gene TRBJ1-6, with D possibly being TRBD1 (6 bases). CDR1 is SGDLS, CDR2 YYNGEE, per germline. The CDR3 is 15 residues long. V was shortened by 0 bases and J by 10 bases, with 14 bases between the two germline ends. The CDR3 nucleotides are TGTGCCAGCAGCGTAGAAGCCAGGGGTGGCTCACCCCTCCACTTT. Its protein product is CASSVEARGGSPLHF.

In nucleotides, the CDR3 is TGTGCCAGCACCTCCGGAAGCCGGGGGACCCAGTACTTC. This encodes CASTSGSRGTQYF. This chain connects TRBV7-9 to TRBJ2-5; a weak D match, TRBD2 (5 bases). V gave up 7 bases and J gave up 7 bases, with 16 bases separating them. In germline, CDR1 is SEHNR, CDR2 FQNEAQ (reference sequence). The CDR3 sequence is 13 residues long.

CDR3 amino acids: CASSQPQGEGFGNEQFF. The DNA of the CDR3 is TGTGCCAGCAGCCAACCCCAGGGAGAGGGGTTCGGCAATGAGCAGTTCTTC. V usage is TRBV3-1 and J usage is TRBJ2-1; D tentatively reads TRBD1 or TRBD2 (5 bases each). This CDR3 comprises 17 residues. Trimming pared 2 bases from V and 6 bases from J, leaving 20 bases between. From germline, CDR1 is LGHDT and CDR2 YNNKEL (reference sequence).

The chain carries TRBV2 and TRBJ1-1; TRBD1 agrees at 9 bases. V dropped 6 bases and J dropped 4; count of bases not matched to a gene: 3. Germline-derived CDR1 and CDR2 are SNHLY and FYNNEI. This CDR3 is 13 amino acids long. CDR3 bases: TGTGCCAGCAGGGGGACAGGGAGCACTGAAGCTTTCTTT. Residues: CASRGTGSTEAFF.

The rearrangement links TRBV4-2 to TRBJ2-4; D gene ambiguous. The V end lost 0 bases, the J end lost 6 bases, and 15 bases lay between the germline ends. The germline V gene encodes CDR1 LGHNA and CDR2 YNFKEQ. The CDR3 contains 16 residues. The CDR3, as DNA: TGTGCCAGCAGCCAAGAGGATGGGTCTGTCGGAAACATTCAGTACTTC. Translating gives CASSQEDGSVGNIQYF.

For the CDR3, the DNA is TGTGCCAGCAGCCAAGGACAGGCAAGCTGGTACTTC. Residues: CASSQGQASWYF. The chain couples TRBV3-1 to TRBJ2-7; possible D gene TRBD1, 6 bases. V gave up 1 base and J gave up 12 bases, with 13 bases separating them. CDR1 and CDR2 (germline): LGHDT, YNNKEL (reference sequence). This CDR3 is 12 amino acids long.